These 9 T cell receptor beta chains came from one sample sequenced in a study of blood T cell repertoires in COVID-19 (dated by TCRdb to the early 2020s). Receptors were amplified or captured by the immunoSEQ multiplex PCR assay. This immuneACCESS table, as held by TCRdb, lists in-frame sequences with V and J called but not all clones. Of the missing ones, under half trace to an unresolved V gene in checked studies; the others have no known cause. This sample holds approximately 90,000 clones; roughly 80% were observed only once. The ten largest clonotypes hold 11% of the sample. Input material: peripheral blood. Receptor source: a man between 65 and 79 years old with acute or convalescent COVID-19.

V and J are TRBV24-1 and TRBJ2-1; 11 bases align to TRBD1. This CDR3 has 17 amino acids. Germline V gives CDR1 KGHDR, CDR2 SFDVKD. The J segment lost 4 bases and the V segment lost 5 bases, leaving 9 bases of the junction unmatched. CDR3 in amino acids: CATSAPPGQGAYNEQFF. CDR3 nucleotide sequence: TGTGCCACCAGTGCCCCACCCGGACAGGGGGCTTACAATGAGCAGTTCTTC.

This clone has just one count. This chain's CDR3 is CASSQGTSPYNEQFF. The CDR3 DNA reads as TGCGCCAGCAGCCAGGGGACATCCCCCTACAATGAGCAGTTCTTC. The chain employs TRBV4-1 and TRBJ2-1; the D gene is possibly TRBD1 (6 bases). The V and J ends lost 3 bases and 2 bases respectively, with 11 bases between them. The CDR3 extends over 15 amino acids. Germline loops: CDR1 MGHRA, CDR2 YSYEKL.

The V and J genes are TRBV11-3 and TRBJ2-1; no definite D call. In germline, CDR1 is SGHNT, CDR2 YENEEA. The CDR3 covers 13 residues. Trimming took 0 bases from V and 4 from J, leaving 4 bases between them. The CDR3 DNA reads as TGTGCCAGCAGCTTAGATCGTTACAATGAGCAGTTCTTC. This encodes CASSLDRYNEQFF.

The chain links TRBV7-9 to TRBJ1-3; D is undetermined. The CDR3 runs 14 residues. Trimming cost V 4 bases and J 2 bases, with 9 bases left between them. Germline V CDR1 and CDR2: SEHNR, FQNEAQ (reference sequence). CDR3 coding DNA: TGTGCCAGCAGCTCCTGGACTGCTGGAAACACCATATATTTT. Residues: CASSSWTAGNTIYF.

V is TRBV4-1 and J is TRBJ2-3, with 7 bases fitting TRBD1. The ends lost 2 bases at V and 3 bases at J; junction bases unmatched: 5. The CDR3 is 15 amino acids. CDR1 and CDR2 from the germline V gene are MGHRA and YSYEKL. CDR3 loop: CASSQPDRETDTQYF. CDR3 nucleotide sequence: TGCGCCAGCAGCCAACCCGACAGGGAAACAGATACGCAGTATTTT.

V and J are TRBV6-6 and TRBJ2-7; 10 nucleotides match TRBD2. V lost 5 bases to trimming and J lost 4 bases; unmatched junction nucleotides: 2. The germline V gene encodes CDR1 MNHNY and CDR2 SVGAGI (reference sequence). The CDR3 length is 13 residues. The chain's CDR3 is CASSRTSGYEQYF. The DNA for the CDR3 is TGTGCCAGCAGTCGGACTAGCGGATACGAGCAGTACTTC.

V is TRBV18 and J is TRBJ1-2, with D possibly being TRBD1 (6 bases). The CDR3 sequence is 15 residues long. From germline, CDR1 is KGHSH and CDR2 LQKENI. V was shortened by 2 bases and J by 4 bases, with 14 bases between the two germline ends. DNA for the CDR3: TGTGCCAGCTCACCAGATTGGGGGCAGGTCTATGGCTACACCTTC. Translation gives CASSPDWGQVYGYTF.

The CDR3 coding sequence is TGTGCCAGTAGTGTTAGGGGGTTCAAGCAGTTCTTC. The encoded protein is CASSVRGFKQFF. The chain has TRBV19 and TRBJ2-1, with D possibly matching TRBD1 (6 bases). Per the germline V gene, CDR1 is LNHDA and CDR2 is SQIVND (reference sequence). The CDR3 consists of 12 residues. V was clipped by 5 bases and J by 11 bases, with 13 bases between them. Variable domain in full (rest from reference TRBV19 and TRBJ2-1): DGGITQSPKYLFRKEGQNVTLSCEQNLNHDAMYWYRQDPGQGLRLIYYSQIVNDFQKGDIAEGYSVSREKKESFPLTVTSAQKNPTAFYLCASSVRGFKQFFGPGTRLTVL.

The rearrangement joins TRBV10-3 to TRBJ2-2, with 11 bases fitting TRBD1. Per the germline V gene, CDR1 is ENHRY and CDR2 is SYGVKD. Trimming removed 4 bases from V and 7 bases from J; junction bases left unmatched: 2. The CDR3 runs 14 residues. CDR3 DNA sequence: TGTGCCATCAGTGGGACAGGGGGCCACGGGGAGCTGTTTTTT. Translated, it gives CAISGTGGHGELFF.